The 8 T cell receptor beta chains given below trace back to one sample, sequenced in a study of blood T cells in healthy people across ages. PCR was performed a second time for about 7 to 11 cycles using a sample-barcoded 5' primer and a J-beta primer mix. TCRdb fed the 5' RACE reads into MiXCR, producing one record per CDR3 protein. The table records around 820,000 distinct CDR3 sequences, roughly 25% of them present only once. These data also featured in a second study, about T cells of mothers and their children.

The sample taken for sequencing was blood. The source of these receptors is a boy between 5 and 17 years old in good health.

The chain combines TRBV6-1 with TRBJ2-5; tentatively, D is TRBD1 (5 bases). The germline V and J ends were trimmed by 0 bases and 7 bases, with 24 bases remaining between them. CDR3 length: 18 amino acids. Germline V lookup: CDR1 MNHNS, CDR2 SASEGT. This CDR3 reads CASSEAAAGIHVRGTQYF. CDR3 DNA sequence: TGTGCCAGCAGTGAAGCGGCGGCAGGGATACATGTAAGGGGGACCCAGTACTTC.

This clonotype was counted a few times. The chain uses TRBV12-3 or TRBV12-4 and TRBJ1-2; D is unclear. The CDR3 is made up of 14 amino acids. The V end was cut by 2 bases, the J end by 8 bases, with 15 bases between. CDR3 sequence: CASSLLRPPGGYTF. CDR3 in DNA: TGTGCCAGCAGTTTACTACGGCCACCAGGAGGCTACACCTTC.

The genes are TRBV29-1 and TRBJ2-1; 7 positions match TRBD2. Germline V gives CDR1 SQVTM, CDR2 ANQGSEA. The J segment lost 7 bases and the V segment lost 7 bases, leaving 7 bases of the junction unmatched. The CDR3 is 12 amino acids. This CDR3 is CSGGLVGNEQFF. In DNA form, the CDR3 reads TGCAGCGGAGGACTAGTGGGGAATGAGCAGTTCTTC.

This clonotype was seen a few times. The chain is built from TRBV3-1 and TRBJ2-5; 11 nucleotides align to TRBD1. The J call may be wrong; the DNA end is better matched by TRBJ2-7. Per germline, CDR1 LGHDT and CDR2 YNNKEL (reference sequence). This CDR3 has 15 residues. Here the CDR3 reads CASSQAGQGGYEQYF. CDR3 coding DNA: TGTGCCAGCAGCCAAGCGGGACAGGGGGGCTACGAGCAGTACTTC.

This clonotype appeared a few times. The chain is built from TRBV7-3 and TRBJ2-5; 9 bases map to TRBD1. From germline, CDR1 is SGHTA and CDR2 FQGTGA. The V and J ends lost 5 bases and 11 bases, in that order; junction bases with no gene match: 9. CDR3 length: 13 amino acids. CDR3 loop: CASSRTGADEQYF. As DNA, the CDR3 is TGTGCCAGCAGCCGGACAGGGGCGGATGAGCAGTACTTC.

This chain joins TRBV6-2 or TRBV6-3 and TRBJ2-5, with 7 nucleotides matching TRBD1. J gave up 4 bases and V 6 bases, and 11 bases lay outside the gene matches. CDR3 length: 15 amino acids. The germline V gene has CDR1 MNHEY and CDR2 SVGEGT. CDR3 protein: CASRLLYAGGETQYF. In DNA, the CDR3 is TGTGCCAGCAGGTTACTCTACGCAGGGGGAGAGACCCAGTACTTC.

This clonotype was counted between two and nine times. The chain joins TRBV20-1 to TRBJ2-1; D assignment may be TRBD1 or TRBD2 (6 bases each). This CDR3 has 15 amino acids. The V gene's germline CDR1 is DFQATT and CDR2 SNEGSKA (reference sequence). The V end lost 6 bases, the J end lost 7 bases, and 22 bases lay between the germline ends. The CDR3 region is CSAITLGGLLNEQFF. CDR3 bases: TGCAGTGCCATAACGCTTGGGGGGCTACTGAATGAGCAGTTCTTC.

The chain recombines TRBV7-9 with TRBJ2-4; D gene ambiguous. CDR1 and CDR2 from the germline V gene are SEHNR and FQNEAQ (reference sequence). V was cut by 2 bases and J by 0 bases, with 11 bases left in between. The CDR3 totals 16 residues. DNA of the CDR3: TGTGCCAGCAGCTTAACAGACACCGTAGCCAAAAACATTCAGTACTTC. Protein product: CASSLTDTVAKNIQYF.